Only one count was recorded for the clone carrying this TCR beta chain. The antigen remains undetermined. Thawed PBMCs were FACS-sorted into unstimulated CD4+CD25+CD127- regulatory T cells, CD4+CD25- non-regulatory cells, CD4 and CD8 cells. This sample stems from a study of Tregs in tolerant kidney transplant recipients. Study results and caveats: This study did not directly address biological reproducibility.

In germline, CDR1 is GTSNPN, CDR2 SVGIG (reference sequence). The ends lost 7 bases at V and 3 bases at J; junction bases unmatched: 5. This CDR3 contains 13 residues. TCRdb's table, derived via immunoSEQ multiplex PCR, lists solely in-frame clones and lacks some. The sample consists of 240,000 or so clones, roughly 80% of them appearing once. The chain carries TRBV30 and TRBJ2-1; 8 bases fit TRBD1. The sample taken for sequencing was CD4+ T cells from blood. The TCR comes from a human donor in good health. CDR3 amino acids: CALTGVIYNEQFF. The CDR3 DNA is TGTGCCTTGACAGGGGTTATCTACAATGAGCAGTTCTTC.